These 11 T cell receptor beta chains were sequenced from one sample in a study of T-cell reconstitution after alpha-beta-depleted transplantation in children. The TCRbeta library was prepared with unique molecular identifiers. MiXCR, run by TCRdb on the PCR reads, gives a single entry per CDR3 protein. The sample has more than 40,000 distinct CDR3 sequences; around 9% are singletons. The input for sequencing was PBMCs, mostly from graft donor cells, taken 60 days after TCRalphabeta/CD19-depleted stem cell transplant. These receptors were taken from a male patient between 2 and 10 years old who had a stem cell transplant for chronic granulomatous disease, so the T cells may come from the graft donor.

This clonotype was found a few times. V usage is TRBV5-6 and J usage is TRBJ1-5; a possible D gene is TRBD1 (6 bases). This CDR3 has 16 residues. V was clipped by 0 bases and J by 5 bases, with 15 bases between them. Germline loops: CDR1 SGHDT, CDR2 YYEEEE. This chain's CDR3 is CASSLGGPRGYQPQHF. The CDR3 bases are TGTGCCAGCAGCTTGGGTGGCCCCAGGGGATATCAGCCCCAGCATTTT.

This clonotype was picked up many times. This chain connects TRBV5-1 to TRBJ1-2; D unresolved. CDR3 size: 13 residues. Germline V gene data show CDR1 as SGHRS and CDR2 as YFSETQ. V was clipped by 4 bases and J by 8 bases, with 15 bases between them. The CDR3 reads CASSVLGGGGYTF. The CDR3 nucleotides are TGCGCCAGCAGCGTGTTGGGAGGCGGGGGCTACACCTTC.

This clonotype occurred many times. The chain carries TRBV15 and TRBJ2-3; 11 bases align to TRBD2. The CDR3 runs 16 residues. Germline V gene lookup returns CDR1 LNHNV and CDR2 YYDKDF (reference sequence). Trimming cost V 2 bases and J 4 bases; bases outside gene matches: 5. CDR3 coding DNA: TGTGCCACCAGCAGAACCGGGACTAGCGGATCAGATACGCAGTATTTT. It specifies CATSRTGTSGSDTQYF. Full variable domain (outside the CDR3, taken from reference TRBV15 and TRBJ2-3): DAMVIQNPRYQVTQFGKPVTLSCSQTLNHNVMYWYQQKSSQAPKLLFHYYDKDFNNEADTPDNFQSRRPNTSFCFLDIRSPGLGDTAMYLCATSRTGTSGSDTQYFGPGTRLTVL.

This clonotype was recorded many times. The V and J genes are TRBV7-2 and TRBJ1-1, with D tentatively TRBD1 (5 bases). The CDR3 totals 14 residues. From germline, CDR1 is SGHTA and CDR2 FQGNSA. Trimming stripped 3 bases from V and 6 bases from J, with 14 bases between. The CDR3: CASSFTGAPPEAFF. Written as DNA, the CDR3 is TGTGCCAGCAGCTTTACAGGCGCACCCCCTGAAGCTTTCTTT.

The V gene is TRBV18, the J gene TRBJ1-4, with TRBD1 identical over 7 bases. The CDR3 covers 14 residues. Germline trimming cut 6 bases from V and 6 bases from J; bases unmatched to any gene: 7. Per germline, CDR1 KGHSH and CDR2 LQKENI. The CDR3 spells CASSPRQGHEKLFF. CDR3 DNA sequence: TGTGCCAGCTCTCCTAGACAGGGCCATGAAAAACTGTTTTTT.

This clonotype was observed many times. The chain couples TRBV6-5 to TRBJ2-4; tentative D call: TRBD2 (5 bases). Germline V gives CDR1 MNHEY, CDR2 SVGAGI. V was cut by 2 bases and J by 0 bases, with 14 bases left in between. The CDR3 is made up of 17 amino acids. This CDR3 reads CASSYPFIGRAKNIQYF. The CDR3 DNA follows: TGTGCCAGCAGTTACCCGTTTATTGGGAGAGCCAAAAACATTCAGTACTTC.

This clonotype was observed at least ten times. The rearrangement joins TRBV20-1 to TRBJ2-1; D remains ambiguous. V was pared by 0 bases and J by 3 bases, with 12 bases between. Germline CDR1 and CDR2: DFQATT and SNEGSKA (reference sequence). The CDR3 has 15 amino acids. CDR3 region: CSARDPSKGYNEQFF. DNA of the CDR3: TGCAGTGCTAGAGATCCGAGCAAAGGCTACAATGAGCAGTTCTTC.

This clonotype has at least ten counts. The chain carries TRBV7-6 and TRBJ1-1; TRBD1 aligns across 10 bases. CDR1 is SGHVS and CDR2 is FNYEAQ in the germline V gene. The CDR3 totals 14 residues. V dropped 5 bases and J dropped 4; count of bases not matched to a gene: 4. The CDR3 loop is CASSRGQGGTEAFF. In DNA form, the CDR3 reads TGTGCCAGCAGCCGCGGACAGGGGGGCACTGAAGCTTTCTTT.

The table lists this clonotype with a few counts. The rearrangement uses TRBV7-2 and TRBJ2-3; the match to TRBD2 covers 13 bases. Trimming cost V 6 bases and J 4 bases; bases outside gene matches: 7. The CDR3 covers 16 residues. Germline V gene sequence: CDR1 SGHTA, CDR2 FQGNSA. The DNA of the CDR3 is TGTGCCAGCAGTTTCGGACTAGCGGGAGACGCAGATACGCAGTATTTT. Its translation is CASSFGLAGDADTQYF.

By frequency in the sample, this clonotype is medium-sized. In DNA form, the CDR3 reads TGTGCCAGCAGCTTGGGACTAGCGGGAGGGCCGACAGATACGCAGTATTTT. Encoded protein: CASSLGLAGGPTDTQYF. The chain is built from TRBV11-2 and TRBJ2-3; 16 nucleotides line up with TRBD2. CDR1 and CDR2 (germline): SGHAT, FQNNGV. This CDR3 contains 17 residues. The junction had 3 bases not matched to a gene; V was cut back by 3 bases and J by 3 bases.

This clonotype was counted once. With a much larger clone just one base away, this may be a read error. The V and J genes are TRBV20-1 and TRBJ2-2; TRBD2 agrees at 7 bases. The CDR3 has 15 residues. The germline V gene has CDR1 DFQATT and CDR2 SNEGSKA (reference sequence). The CDR3: CSPRGAGPGTGELFF. For the CDR3, the DNA is TGCAGTCCTAGAGGAGCGGGGCCCGGAACCGGGGAGCTGTTTTTT.